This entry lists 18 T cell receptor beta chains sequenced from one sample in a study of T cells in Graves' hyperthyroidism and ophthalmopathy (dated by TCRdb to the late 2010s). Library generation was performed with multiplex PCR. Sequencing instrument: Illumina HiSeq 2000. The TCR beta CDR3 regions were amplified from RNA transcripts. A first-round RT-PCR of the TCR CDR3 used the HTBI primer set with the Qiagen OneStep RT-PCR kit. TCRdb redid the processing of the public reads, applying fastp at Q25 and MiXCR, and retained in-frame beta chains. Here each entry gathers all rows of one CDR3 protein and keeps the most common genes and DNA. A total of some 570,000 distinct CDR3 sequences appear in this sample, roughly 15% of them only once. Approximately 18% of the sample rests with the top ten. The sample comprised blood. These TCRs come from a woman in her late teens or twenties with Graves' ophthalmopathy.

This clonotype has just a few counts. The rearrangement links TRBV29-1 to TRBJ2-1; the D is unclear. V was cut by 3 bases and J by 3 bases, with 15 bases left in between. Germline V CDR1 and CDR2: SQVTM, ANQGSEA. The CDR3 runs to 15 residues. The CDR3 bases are TGCAGCGTTGAGAGTGGGTATCGCTACTACAATGAGCAGTTCTTC. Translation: CSVESGYRYYNEQFF.

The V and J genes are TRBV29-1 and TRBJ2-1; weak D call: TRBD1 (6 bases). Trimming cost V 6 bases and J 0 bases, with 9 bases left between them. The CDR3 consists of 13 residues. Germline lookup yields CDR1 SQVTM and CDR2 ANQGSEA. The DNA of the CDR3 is TGCAGCGTCGACAGGAGCTCCTACAATGAGCAGTTCTTC. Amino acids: CSVDRSSYNEQFF.

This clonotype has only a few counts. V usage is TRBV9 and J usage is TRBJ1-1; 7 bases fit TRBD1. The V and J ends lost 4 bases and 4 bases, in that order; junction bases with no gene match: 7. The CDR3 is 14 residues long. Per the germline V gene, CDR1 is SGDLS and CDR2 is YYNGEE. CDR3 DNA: TGTGCCAGCAGCTTAGGACAGGCGCGCACTGAAGCTTTCTTT. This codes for CASSLGQARTEAFF. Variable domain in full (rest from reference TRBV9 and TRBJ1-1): DSGVTQTPKHLITATGQRVTLRCSPRSGDLSVYWYQQSLDQGLQFLIQYYNGEERAKGNILERFSAQQFPDLHSELNLSSLELGDSALYFCASSLGQARTEAFFGQGTRLTVV.

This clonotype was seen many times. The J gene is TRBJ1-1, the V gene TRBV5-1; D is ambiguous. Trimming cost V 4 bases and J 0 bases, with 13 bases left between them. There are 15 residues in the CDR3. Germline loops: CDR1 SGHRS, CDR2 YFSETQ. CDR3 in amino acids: CASSIQPTVNTEAFF. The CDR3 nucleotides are TGCGCCAGCAGCATACAACCTACAGTGAACACTGAAGCTTTCTTT.

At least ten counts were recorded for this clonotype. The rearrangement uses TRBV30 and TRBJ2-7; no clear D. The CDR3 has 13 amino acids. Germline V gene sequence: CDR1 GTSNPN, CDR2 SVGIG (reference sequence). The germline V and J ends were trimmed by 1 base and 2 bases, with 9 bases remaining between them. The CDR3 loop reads CAWSGRRTYEQYF. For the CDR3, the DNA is TGTGCCTGGAGTGGCCGCAGGACCTACGAGCAGTACTTC.

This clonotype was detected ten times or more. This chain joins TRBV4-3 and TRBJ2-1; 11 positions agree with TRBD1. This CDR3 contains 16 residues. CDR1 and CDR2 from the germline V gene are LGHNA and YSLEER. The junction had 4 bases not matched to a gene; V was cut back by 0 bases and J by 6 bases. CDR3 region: CASSQEGGTGGNEQFF. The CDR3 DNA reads TGCGCCAGCAGCCAAGAAGGTGGGACAGGGGGCAATGAGCAGTTCTTC.

For the CDR3, the DNA is TGTGCCAGCAGCTTGGGACCGGGACCGAAGTCCTACGAGCAGTACTTC. Protein sequence: CASSLGPGPKSYEQYF. The chain is built from TRBV5-5 and TRBJ2-7, with D tentatively TRBD1 or TRBD2 (5 bases each). The CDR3 loop spans 16 amino acids. Germline lookup yields CDR1 SGHKS and CDR2 YYEKEE (reference sequence). V was shortened by 0 bases and J by 1 base, with 14 bases between the two germline ends.

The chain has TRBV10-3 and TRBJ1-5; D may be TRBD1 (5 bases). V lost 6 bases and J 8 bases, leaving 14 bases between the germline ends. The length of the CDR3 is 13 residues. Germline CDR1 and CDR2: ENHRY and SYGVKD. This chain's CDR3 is CAISTDMREPQHF. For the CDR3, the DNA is TGTGCCATCAGCACGGACATGAGGGAGCCCCAGCATTTT.

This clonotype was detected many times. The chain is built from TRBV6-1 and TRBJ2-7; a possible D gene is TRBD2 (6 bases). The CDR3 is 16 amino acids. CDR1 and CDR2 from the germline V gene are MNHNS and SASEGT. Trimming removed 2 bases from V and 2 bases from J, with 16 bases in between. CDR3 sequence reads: CASSEIVGRPTYEQYF. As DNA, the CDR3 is TGTGCCAGCAGTGAAATCGTAGGGAGGCCGACCTACGAGCAGTACTTC.

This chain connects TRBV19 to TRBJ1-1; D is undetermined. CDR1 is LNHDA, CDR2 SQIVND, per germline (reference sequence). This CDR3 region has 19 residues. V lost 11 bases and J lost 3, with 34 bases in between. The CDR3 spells CAVLPGRRVLPTIDTEAFF. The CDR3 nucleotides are TGTGCCGTACTTCCTGGCCGCCGGGTCCTTCCCACTATCGACACTGAAGCTTTCTTT.

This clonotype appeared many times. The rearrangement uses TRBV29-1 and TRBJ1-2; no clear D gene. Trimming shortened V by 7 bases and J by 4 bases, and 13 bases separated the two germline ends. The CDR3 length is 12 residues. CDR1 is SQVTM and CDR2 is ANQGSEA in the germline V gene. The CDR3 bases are TGCAGCGCTCCCGGTGTAACCTATGGCTACACCTTC. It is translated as CSAPGVTYGYTF.

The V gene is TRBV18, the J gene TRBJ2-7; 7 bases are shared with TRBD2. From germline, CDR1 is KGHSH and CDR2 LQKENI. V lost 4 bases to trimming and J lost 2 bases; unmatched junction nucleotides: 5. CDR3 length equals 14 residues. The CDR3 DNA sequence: TGTGCCAGCTCACGGCTAGCGGCCACCTACGAGCAGTACTTC. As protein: CASSRLAATYEQYF.

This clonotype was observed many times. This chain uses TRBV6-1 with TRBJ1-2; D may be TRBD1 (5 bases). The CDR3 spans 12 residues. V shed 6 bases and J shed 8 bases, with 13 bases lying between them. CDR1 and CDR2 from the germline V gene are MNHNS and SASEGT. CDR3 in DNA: TGTGCCAGCAGCAGGGAAAACTGGGGCTACACCTTC. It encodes CASSRENWGYTF.

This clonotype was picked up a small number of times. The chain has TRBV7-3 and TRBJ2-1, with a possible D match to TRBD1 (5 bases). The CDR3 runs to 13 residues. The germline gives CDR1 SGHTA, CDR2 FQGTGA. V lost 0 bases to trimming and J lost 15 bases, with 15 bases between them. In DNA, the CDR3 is TGTGCCAGCAGCTTAACGTCCATGGCAGGGCGGTTCTTC. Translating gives CASSLTSMAGRFF.

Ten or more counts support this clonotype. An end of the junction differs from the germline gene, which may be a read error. The CDR3: CVWSDLGLNTEAFF. For the CDR3, the DNA is TGTGTCTGGAGTGATCTAGGCCTGAACACTGAAGCTTTCTTT. The V gene is TRBV30, the J gene TRBJ1-1; D remains unclear. Germline V gives CDR1 GTSNPN, CDR2 SVGIG (reference sequence). CDR3 length: 14 residues.

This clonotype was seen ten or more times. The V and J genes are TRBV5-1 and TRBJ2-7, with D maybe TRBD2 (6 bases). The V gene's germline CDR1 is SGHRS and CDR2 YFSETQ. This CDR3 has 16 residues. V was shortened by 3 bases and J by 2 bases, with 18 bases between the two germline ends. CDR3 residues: CASSSDPGTGTYEQYF. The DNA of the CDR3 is TGCGCCAGCAGCTCCGACCCCGGGACTGGGACCTACGAGCAGTACTTC.

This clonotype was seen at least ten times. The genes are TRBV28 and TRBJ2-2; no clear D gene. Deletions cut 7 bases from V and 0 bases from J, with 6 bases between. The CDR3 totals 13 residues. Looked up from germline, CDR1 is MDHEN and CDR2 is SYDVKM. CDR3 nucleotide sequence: TGTGCCAGCACTGGAGCGAACACCGGGGAGCTGTTTTTT. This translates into CASTGANTGELFF.

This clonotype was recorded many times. The DNA for the CDR3 is TGTGCCTGGAGTCCCCTTACTGAAGCTTTCTTT. Protein: CAWSPLTEAFF. V gene TRBV30 combines with J gene TRBJ1-1; D is unresolved. The CDR3 is 11 residues long. Germline V gene sequence: CDR1 GTSNPN, CDR2 SVGIG (reference sequence). Trimming removed 2 bases from V and 5 bases from J, with 6 bases in between. Full variable domain (missing parts from reference TRBV30 and TRBJ1-1): SQTIHQWPATLVQPVGSPLSLECTVEGTSNPNLYWYRQAAGRGLQLLFYSVGIGQISSEVPQNLSASRPQDRQFILSSKKLLLSDSGFYLCAWSPLTEAFFGQGTRLTVV.